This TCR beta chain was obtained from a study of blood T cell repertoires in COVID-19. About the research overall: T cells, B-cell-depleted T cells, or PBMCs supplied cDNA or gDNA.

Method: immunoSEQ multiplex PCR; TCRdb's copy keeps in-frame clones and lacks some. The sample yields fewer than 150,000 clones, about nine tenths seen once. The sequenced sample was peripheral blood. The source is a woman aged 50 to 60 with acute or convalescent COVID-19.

CDR3 sequence reads: CASSPDSRSYGYTF. CDR3 coding DNA: TGTGCCAGCAGCCCGGACAGCCGATCTTATGGCTACACCTTC. The chain is built from TRBV13 and TRBJ1-2; perhaps TRBD1 as D (6 bases). V lost 5 bases to trimming and J lost 5 bases, with 15 bases between them. This CDR3 has 14 amino acids. Germline V gene lookup returns CDR1 PRHDT and CDR2 FYEKMQ (reference sequence).